These 14 T cell receptor beta chains share one sample of origin, sequenced in a study of T cells after yellow fever vaccination (dated by TCRdb to about 2019). The method behind the library was 5' RACE. For sequencing, an Illumina HiSeq 2500 was employed. TCRdb reanalyzed the raw reads on its own, using fastp at Q25 for trimming and MiXCR for clone calling, and kept in-frame beta chains. Each record represents a unique CDR3 protein, reported with the most common genes and DNA among its rows. The sample data list fewer than 150,000 distinct CDR3 sequences, and more than 6% of these were observed just once. Under 0.95% of the sample comes from the top ten. The treatment or condition label on this specimen signifies: live attenuated yellow fever vaccine strain. Sequenced here: CD4+ T cells sorted from PBMCs, sampled 5 days after the yellow fever booster vaccination. These receptors originate from a man aged 25 to 40 who received the YFV17D yellow fever vaccine.

V and J are TRBV5-1 and TRBJ2-5, with D perhaps TRBD1 (5 bases). The V gene's germline CDR1 is SGHRS and CDR2 YFSETQ. This CDR3 is built from 13 residues. V was trimmed by 4 bases and J by 2 bases, leaving 9 bases between them. The CDR3: CASSADRQETQYF. The CDR3 DNA follows: TGCGCCAGCAGCGCCGACAGACAAGAGACCCAGTACTTC.

The table lists this clonotype with many counts. The rearrangement uses TRBV5-1 and TRBJ2-7; 11 bases fit TRBD2. With V trimmed by 5 bases and J by 0 bases, 4 bases remained unmatched. This CDR3 spans 15 amino acids. Germline V CDR1 and CDR2: SGHRS, YFSETQ. CDR3 DNA: TGCGCCAGCAGTACTAGCGGGAGTACCTCCTACGAGCAGTACTTC. Its protein product is CASSTSGSTSYEQYF.

This clonotype has a handful of counts. One end of the junction is discordant with germline, which a read error may explain. The V and J genes are TRBV20-1 and TRBJ2-6; D may be TRBD2 (6 bases). The germline V gene has CDR1 DFQATT and CDR2 SNEGSKA (reference sequence). The CDR3 is made up of 17 amino acids. CDR3 sequence (DNA): TGCTGTGCTAGAGCCCAGGGACTGCCAAGTGGGGCCAACGTCCTGACTTTC. Translating gives CCARAQGLPSGANVLTF.

In its sample, this clonotype was seen many times. V is TRBV6-2 or TRBV6-3 and J is TRBJ1-2, with D possibly matching TRBD1 (6 bases). CDR1 is MNHEY and CDR2 is SVGEGT in the germline V gene. V lost 4 bases to trimming and J lost 3 bases, with 9 bases between them. This CDR3 spans 13 amino acids. CDR3 sequence (DNA): TGTGCCAGCAGTTGGTCAGGGGACTATGGCTACACCTTC. It yields the protein CASSWSGDYGYTF.

There are a few counts of this clonotype. The chain couples TRBV20-1 to TRBJ2-1; the match to TRBD2 covers 7 bases. Germline CDR1 reads DFQATT; CDR2 reads SNEGSKA (reference sequence). This CDR3 comprises 13 residues. Trimming took 6 bases from V and 15 from J; bases not matched to a gene: 17. DNA for the CDR3: TGCAGTGCACCCAACGCCGGCGGGAGCTTCGCGTTCTTC. This sequence encodes CSAPNAGGSFAFF.

This clonotype was counted at least ten times. The chain couples TRBV12-3 or TRBV12-4 to TRBJ2-5; perhaps TRBD1 as D (5 bases). The V end lost 7 bases, the J end lost 2 bases, and 11 bases lay between the germline ends. The CDR3 runs 13 residues. CDR3 sequence: CASNHDSQETQYF. The CDR3 DNA reads TGTGCCAGCAATCACGACAGTCAAGAGACCCAGTACTTC.

This clonotype came up many times. The V call is TRBV20-1, the J call TRBJ2-1; 7 positions match TRBD2. This CDR3 comprises 15 residues. V shed 3 bases and J 4 bases; nucleotides not matched to a gene: 9. Germline V CDR1 and CDR2: DFQATT, SNEGSKA (reference sequence). The CDR3 protein is CSARPPGLLYNEQFF. CDR3 coding DNA: TGCAGTGCTAGGCCCCCGGGACTACTTTACAATGAGCAGTTCTTC.

In this sample, this clonotype turned up many times. This CDR3 reads CSASRGTGNQPQHF. The CDR3, as DNA: TGCAGTGCTAGTCGGGGGACGGGGAATCAGCCCCAGCATTTT. This rearrangement joins TRBV20-1 to TRBJ1-5, with D possibly being TRBD1 (5 bases). The CDR3 consists of 14 residues. Trimming cost V 3 bases and J 4 bases, with 13 bases left between them. Germline-derived CDR1 and CDR2 are DFQATT and SNEGSKA (reference sequence).

This clonotype was detected ten times or more. J is TRBJ2-7 and V is TRBV7-8; no clear D gene. Trimming took off 1 base at V and 1 base at J, with 8 bases between the two ends. CDR1 and CDR2 (germline): SGHVS, FQNEAQ. The CDR3 contains 14 residues. Here the CDR3 reads CASSLGSVSYEQYF. For the CDR3, the DNA is TGTGCCAGCAGCTTAGGGTCGGTTTCCTACGAGCAGTACTTC.

This clonotype was observed many times. The chain joins TRBV7-8 to TRBJ2-7, with no clear D. The CDR3 has 11 amino acids. Trimming left V 5 bases short and J 5 bases short, with 7 bases between. Per the germline V gene, CDR1 is SGHVS and CDR2 is FQNEAQ. The chain's CDR3 is CASSAVDEQYF. For the CDR3, the DNA is TGTGCCAGCAGCGCCGTCGACGAGCAGTACTTC. Supplemented by reference TRBV7-8 and TRBJ2-7, the full variable domain reads GAGVSQSPRYKVAKRGQDVALRCDPISGHVSLFWYQQALGQGPEFLTYFQNEAQLDKSGLPSDRFFAERPEGSVSTLKIQRTQQEDSAVYLCASSAVDEQYFGPGTRLTVT.

There are many counts of this clonotype. The chain employs TRBV5-5 and TRBJ2-3, with a weak D call TRBD2 (6 bases). V lost 3 bases and J 6 bases, leaving 11 bases between the germline ends. Germline-derived CDR1 and CDR2 are SGHKS and YYEKEE (reference sequence). This CDR3 contains 13 residues. CDR3 sequence reads: CASSSTLADTQYF. In nucleotides, the CDR3 is TGTGCCAGCAGCTCTACGCTAGCGGATACGCAGTATTTT.

This clonotype was seen at least ten times. The chain is built from TRBV29-1 and TRBJ2-5; D is ambiguous. The germline CDR1 and CDR2 sequences are SQVTM and ANQGSEA. Trimming removed 4 bases at V and 5 bases at J, with 11 bases between. This CDR3 is 12 amino acids long. The CDR3 spells CSVGGEGETQYF. CDR3 nucleotide sequence: TGCAGCGTTGGAGGAGAAGGGGAGACCCAGTACTTC.

At least ten counts were recorded for this clonotype. The V and J genes are TRBV6-6 and TRBJ2-6; D ambiguous. The V gene lost 5 bases and the J gene lost 4 bases, with 3 bases spanning the gap. The germline V gene encodes CDR1 MNHNY and CDR2 SVGAGI (reference sequence). The CDR3 runs 12 residues. The DNA for the CDR3 is TGTGCCAGCAGTCCAGGGGCCAACGTCCTGACTTTC. It encodes CASSPGANVLTF.

This clonotype was observed at least ten times. In nucleotides, the CDR3 is TGCGCCAGCAGCTTGGGGGGACAGAATGAAAAACTGTTTTTT. As protein: CASSLGGQNEKLFF. The chain carries TRBV5-1 and TRBJ1-4, with 7 bases identical to TRBD1. The CDR3 is 14 residues long. CDR1 and CDR2 (germline): SGHRS, YFSETQ. The V segment lost 0 bases and the J segment 5 bases; nucleotides outside the gene matches: 1.